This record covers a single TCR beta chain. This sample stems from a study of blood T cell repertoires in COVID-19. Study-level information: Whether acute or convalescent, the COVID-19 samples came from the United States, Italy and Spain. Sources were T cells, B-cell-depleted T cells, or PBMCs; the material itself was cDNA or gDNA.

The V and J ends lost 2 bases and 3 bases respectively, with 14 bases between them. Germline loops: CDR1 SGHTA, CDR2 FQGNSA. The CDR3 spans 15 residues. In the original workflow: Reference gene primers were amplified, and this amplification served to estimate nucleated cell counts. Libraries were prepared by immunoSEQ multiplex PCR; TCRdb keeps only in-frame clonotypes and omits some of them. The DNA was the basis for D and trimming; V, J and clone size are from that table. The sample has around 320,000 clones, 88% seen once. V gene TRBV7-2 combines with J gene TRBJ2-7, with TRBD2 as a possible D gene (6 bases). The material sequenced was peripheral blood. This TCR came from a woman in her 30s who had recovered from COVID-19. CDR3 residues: CASSLIHGGFYEQYF. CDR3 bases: TGTGCCAGCAGCTTAATCCACGGGGGATTCTACGAGCAGTACTTC.